This TCR beta chain came from a study of technical replicates of blood from a few donors. Sequencing used immunoSEQ multiplex PCR; TCRdb keeps in-frame clones, though not all of them. The sample consists of roughly 80,000 clones, 91% of them appearing once. Trimming left V 1 base short and J 11 bases short, with 20 bases between. The CDR3 totals 16 residues. The V gene's germline CDR1 is MGHRA and CDR2 YSYEKL. The origin of this receptor is a human donor in good health. This rearrangement joins TRBV4-1 to TRBJ1-4; D remains unclear. The sequencing sample was made of T cells isolated from PBMCs. The DNA of the CDR3 is TGCGCCAGCAGCCAAGGCAATGGATTTAGGGAGGTGAAACTGTTTTTT. It codes for CASSQGNGFREVKLFF.